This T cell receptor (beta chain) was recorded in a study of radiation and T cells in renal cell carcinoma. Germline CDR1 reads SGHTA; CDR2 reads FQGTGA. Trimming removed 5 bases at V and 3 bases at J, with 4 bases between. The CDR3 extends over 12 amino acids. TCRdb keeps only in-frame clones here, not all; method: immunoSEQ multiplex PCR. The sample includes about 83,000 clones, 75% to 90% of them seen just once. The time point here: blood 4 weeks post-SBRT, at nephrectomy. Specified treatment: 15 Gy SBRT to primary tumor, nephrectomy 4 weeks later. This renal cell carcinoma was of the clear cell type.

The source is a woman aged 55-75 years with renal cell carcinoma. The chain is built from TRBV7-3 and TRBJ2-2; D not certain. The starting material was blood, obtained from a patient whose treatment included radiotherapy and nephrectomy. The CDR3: CASSRHTGELFF. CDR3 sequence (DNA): TGTGCCAGCAGCCGTCACACCGGGGAGCTGTTTTTT.